Shown below are 29 T cell receptor beta chains from a single sample sequenced in a study of shared clonotypes between healthy human individuals. Assay: immunoSEQ multiplex PCR; the TCRdb copy retains only in-frame clones and omits some. The sample yields approximately 2.5 million clones, roughly 93% seen once. The sample was naive CD4+ T cells from PBMCs. Described subset: CD45RA+ positively selected. Receptors originate from a man between 18 and 35 years old in good health. Some clones in this sample may be carry-over from other donors' samples.

The chain has TRBV6-6 and TRBJ2-7; TRBD2 agrees at 7 bases. Per germline, CDR1 MNHNY and CDR2 SVGAGI (reference sequence). The V and J ends lost 6 bases and 0 bases, in that order; junction bases with no gene match: 8. The CDR3 has 15 amino acids. CDR3 loop: CASRETGGGSYEQYF. DNA for the CDR3: TGTGCCAGCAGGGAAACGGGCGGGGGCTCCTACGAGCAGTACTTC.

This chain links TRBV7-9 with TRBJ2-7; maybe TRBD1 (6 bases). The CDR3 sequence is 14 residues long. V lost 4 bases and J 2 bases, leaving 12 bases between the germline ends. Germline values: CDR1 SEHNR, CDR2 FQNEAQ (reference sequence). The CDR3 sequence is CASSYRERAYEQYF. The CDR3 nucleotides are TGTGCCAGCAGCTACAGGGAAAGAGCCTACGAGCAGTACTTC.

This chain connects TRBV6-1 to TRBJ2-7; TRBD1 aligns across 7 bases. Looked up from germline, CDR1 is MNHNS and CDR2 is SASEGT. CDR3 length: 11 residues. After removal of 6 bases from V and 13 bases from J, the junction contained 9 bases not matched to a gene. The chain's CDR3 is CASRTGAMGYF. As DNA, the CDR3 is TGTGCCAGCAGAACAGGGGCCATGGGTTACTTC.

The chain joins TRBV28 to TRBJ1-5; 11 bases fit TRBD1. This CDR3 is built from 19 residues. V trimming: 6 bases; J trimming: 8 bases; junction bases outside the gene matches: 21. Germline loops: CDR1 MDHEN, CDR2 SYDVKM. CDR3 sequence: CASSKWALGQGASGEPQHF. CDR3 sequence (DNA): TGTGCCAGCAGCAAGTGGGCACTAGGACAGGGGGCGTCGGGTGAGCCCCAGCATTTT.

This clone turned up a few times. This CDR3 is also generated by other DNA sequences in the sample. This chain connects TRBV9 to TRBJ2-2; no reliable D call. The CDR3 is 12 residues long. Germline loops: CDR1 SGDLS, CDR2 YYNGEE. V gave up 0 bases and J gave up 6 bases, with 3 bases separating them. The CDR3 DNA reads as TGTGCCAGCAGCGTAGGCCCCGGGGAGCTGTTTTTT. This sequence encodes CASSVGPGELFF. The full variable domain, with the rest looked up from reference TRBV9 and TRBJ2-2, is DSGVTQTPKHLITATGQRVTLRCSPRSGDLSVYWYQQSLDQGLQFLIQYYNGEERAKGNILERFSAQQFPDLHSELNLSSLELGDSALYFCASSVGPGELFFGEGSRLTVL.

The chain employs TRBV28 and TRBJ2-6, with 8 bases aligning to TRBD1. The V gene's germline CDR1 is MDHEN and CDR2 SYDVKM. This CDR3 is 15 amino acids long. Trimming removed 6 bases from V and 2 bases from J; junction bases left unmatched: 3. The CDR3 sequence is CASRMTGAGANVLTF. CDR3 in DNA: TGTGCCAGCAGGATGACAGGGGCTGGGGCCAACGTCCTGACTTTC.

This chain links TRBV7-3 with TRBJ2-6; TRBD1 aligns across 7 bases. Unmatched junction bases numbered 10, after V lost 5 bases and J lost 0 bases. The CDR3 sequence is 18 residues long. Germline V gene data show CDR1 as SGHTA and CDR2 as FQGTGA. The CDR3 bases are TGTGCCAGCAGCCTCGTGGGGACAGACGCCTCTGGGGCCAACGTCCTGACTTTC. This encodes CASSLVGTDASGANVLTF.

The rearrangement uses TRBV28 and TRBJ1-2; possible D gene TRBD1, 5 bases. V was pared by 2 bases and J by 10 bases, with 11 bases between. CDR1 and CDR2 from the germline V gene are MDHEN and SYDVKM. This CDR3 comprises 12 residues. The CDR3 DNA reads as TGTGCCAGCAGTTTAGCAGGGAATTACTACACCTTC. As protein: CASSLAGNYYTF.

This rearrangement joins TRBV5-1 to TRBJ2-1, with D unclear. V lost 2 bases and J lost 7, with 19 bases in between. Germline V gene data show CDR1 as SGHRS and CDR2 as YFSETQ. The CDR3 extends over 16 amino acids. CDR3 in amino acids: CASSLLPLGGDNEQFF. CDR3 bases: TGCGCCAGCAGCTTATTGCCCCTGGGTGGGGATAATGAGCAGTTCTTC.

The V call is TRBV5-4, the J call TRBJ1-4; D unresolved. CDR1 SGHNT and CDR2 YYREEE come from the germline V gene (reference sequence). The CDR3 is made up of 13 amino acids. Trimming stripped 6 bases from V and 3 bases from J, with 9 bases between. In nucleotides, the CDR3 is TGTGCCAGCACTTCCCCCGCTAATGAAAAACTGTTTTTT. This gives the protein CASTSPANEKLFF.

On this clone: The sample contains more than one DNA sequence encoding this CDR3. The chain couples TRBV7-2 to TRBJ2-7, with 7 bases lining up with TRBD2. This CDR3 contains 14 residues. The V gene end was trimmed by 3 bases and the J gene end by 2 bases; junction bases not matched to a gene: 4. Germline CDR1 and CDR2: SGHTA and FQGNSA. This CDR3 is CASSLLAGAYEQYF. The CDR3 bases are TGTGCCAGCAGCTTGCTTGCGGGGGCCTACGAGCAGTACTTC.

This chain joins TRBV28 and TRBJ2-2, with 7 bases identical to TRBD2. The ends lost 4 bases at V and 9 bases at J; junction bases unmatched: 11. This CDR3 has 15 amino acids. The germline V gene encodes CDR1 MDHEN and CDR2 SYDVKM. CDR3 region: CASSSTKAGVRELFF. The CDR3 nucleotides read TGTGCCAGCAGTTCTACCAAGGCGGGAGTTCGGGAGCTGTTTTTT.

This chain uses TRBV7-6 with TRBJ2-3; D gene unclear. Germline V gives CDR1 SGHVS, CDR2 FNYEAQ. Trimming shortened V by 2 bases and J by 0 bases, and 6 bases separated the two germline ends. The CDR3 loop spans 14 amino acids. CDR3 region: CASSLKVSTDTQYF. CDR3 nucleotides: TGTGCCAGCAGCTTAAAAGTTAGCACAGATACGCAGTATTTT.

The chain combines TRBV19 with TRBJ1-3; the match to TRBD1 covers 11 bases. Unmatched junction bases numbered 9, after V lost 7 bases and J lost 1 base. The CDR3 is 17 amino acids. The germline V gene has CDR1 LNHDA and CDR2 SQIVND (reference sequence). Here the CDR3 reads CASISDRGQKSGNTIYF. The CDR3 DNA follows: TGTGCCAGTATCTCGGACAGGGGGCAGAAATCTGGAAACACCATATATTTT.

The genes are TRBV6-1 and TRBJ2-2; TRBD2 matches 9 bases. The CDR3 length is 16 residues. J gave up 5 bases and V 4 bases, and 8 bases lay outside the gene matches. Germline lookup yields CDR1 MNHNS and CDR2 SASEGT. The CDR3 DNA is TGTGCCAGCAGTGGACCTGATAGCGGGAGTACCGGGGAGCTGTTTTTT. Translating it yields CASSGPDSGSTGELFF.

The chain uses TRBV28 and TRBJ2-1; the match to TRBD2 covers 7 bases. V was clipped by 8 bases and J by 4 bases; unmatched bases: 20. CDR1 and CDR2 (germline): MDHEN, SYDVKM. This CDR3 has 18 residues. The CDR3 reads CASAGTMKRDLPYNEQFF. CDR3 bases: TGTGCCAGCGCAGGGACCATGAAGCGGGACCTCCCTTACAATGAGCAGTTCTTC. Drawing the rest from reference TRBV28 and TRBJ2-1, the complete variable domain is DVKVTQSSRYLVKRTGEKVFLECVQDMDHENMFWYRQDPGLGLRLIYFSYDVKMKEKGDIPEGYSVSREKKERFSLILESASTNQTSMYLCASAGTMKRDLPYNEQFFGPGTRLTVL.

This clone has just a few counts. This chain joins TRBV5-6 and TRBJ1-1, with no clear D. The CDR3 covers 9 residues. Trimming stripped 5 bases from V and 11 bases from J, with 7 bases between. In germline, CDR1 is SGHDT, CDR2 YYEEEE. CDR3 sequence: CASRARAFF. In DNA form, the CDR3 reads TGTGCCAGCAGGGCCAGGGCTTTCTTT.

The chain couples TRBV6-1 to TRBJ2-7, with 14 bases that match TRBD2. V was pared by 5 bases and J by 5 bases, with 5 bases of the junction left unmatched. Looked up from germline, CDR1 is MNHNS and CDR2 is SASEGT. This CDR3 has 15 amino acids. CDR3: CASSPGTSGRDEQYF. CDR3 sequence (DNA): TGTGCCAGCAGTCCAGGGACTAGCGGGAGAGACGAGCAGTACTTC.

This sequence joins TRBV16 and TRBJ1-3; 8 positions agree with TRBD1. V shed 4 bases, J shed 3 bases, and the junction held 5 bases outside the gene matches. This CDR3 has 15 amino acids. Germline values: CDR1 KGHSY, CDR2 FQNENV. CDR3 sequence (DNA): TGTGCCAGCAGCCGTAGCAGGGGGCTTGGAAACACCATATATTTT. Residues: CASSRSRGLGNTIYF.

The chain recombines TRBV18 with TRBJ1-5; 7 nucleotides align to TRBD1. Germline trimming cut 5 bases from V and 10 bases from J; bases unmatched to any gene: 14. CDR3 length equals 15 residues. Germline CDR1 and CDR2: KGHSH and LQKENI. The chain's CDR3 is CASSIYDRAISPQHF. The CDR3 DNA follows: TGTGCCAGCTCAATTTATGACAGGGCAATCAGCCCCCAGCATTTT.

Remarks on this clone: The sample holds other DNA sequences that translate to the same CDR3. The J gene is TRBJ2-7, the V gene TRBV9, with a possible D match to TRBD1 (6 bases). CDR1 SGDLS and CDR2 YYNGEE come from the germline V gene. CDR3 length: 14 residues. Trimming took off 0 bases at V and 2 bases at J, with 9 bases between the two ends. CDR3 in DNA: TGTGCCAGCAGCGTAGGCACAGGGACCTACGAGCAGTACTTC. Residues: CASSVGTGTYEQYF.

The rearrangement joins TRBV6-1 to TRBJ2-7, with 11 positions matching TRBD1. Germline assignment: CDR1 MNHNS and CDR2 SASEGT. V lost 5 bases and J lost 2; bases outside the gene matches: 5. This CDR3 is 15 amino acids long. The CDR3 DNA sequence: TGTGCCAGCAGTATAGGGGGACAGGGGGCCTACGAGCAGTACTTC. Its protein is CASSIGGQGAYEQYF.

The V gene is TRBV2, the J gene TRBJ1-4, with 8 positions matching TRBD1. After removal of 8 bases from V and 9 bases from J, the junction contained 11 bases not matched to a gene. Germline V gene data show CDR1 as SNHLY and CDR2 as FYNNEI. This CDR3 has 14 amino acids. The CDR3 DNA follows: TGTGCCAGCGGTGCTTTGGACAGGGTCAAAAAACTGTTTTTT. It translates to CASGALDRVKKLFF.

The V and J genes are TRBV6-6 and TRBJ2-3; D unclear. The CDR3 runs 12 residues. V was pared by 3 bases and J by 4 bases, with 5 bases between. Germline V gene data show CDR1 as MNHNY and CDR2 as SVGAGI (reference sequence). CDR3 in amino acids: CASSYTPDTQYF. In DNA form, the CDR3 reads TGTGCCAGCAGTTATACCCCAGATACGCAGTATTTT.

This clone appeared once. This chain uses TRBV25-1 with TRBJ1-2; D is uncertain. The CDR3 loop spans 13 amino acids. Deletions cut 3 bases from V and 8 bases from J, with 13 bases between. Germline V gives CDR1 MGHDK, CDR2 SYGVNS. This CDR3 is CASSDKLTGGYTF. CDR3 DNA sequence: TGTGCCAGCAGTGATAAGCTGACGGGCGGCTACACCTTC.

CDR3 DNA: TGCGCCAGCAGTGATCCTAAACCCCCCGGGACTGCCAAACCCTACGAGCAGTACTTC. Translating gives CASSDPKPPGTAKPYEQYF. The genes are TRBV10-2 and TRBJ2-7; D is possibly TRBD2 (6 bases). The CDR3 has 19 residues. Germline V gene sequence: CDR1 WSHSY, CDR2 SAAADI. V was pared by 3 bases and J by 2 bases, with 26 bases between.

CDR3 nucleotide sequence: TGTGCCAGCAGTTACGGGGAACCCGCCTACAATGAGCAGTTCTTC. It codes for CASSYGEPAYNEQFF. V usage is TRBV6-6 and J usage is TRBJ2-1; D gene unclear. Germline V CDR1 and CDR2: MNHNY, SVGAGI (reference sequence). The CDR3 is 15 residues long. The V gene lost 2 bases and the J gene lost 2 bases, with 10 bases spanning the gap.

J is TRBJ2-1 and V is TRBV29-1; the D is unclear. Trimming left V 6 bases short and J 0 bases short, with 9 bases between. The CDR3 sequence is 13 residues long. Germline V gene lookup returns CDR1 SQVTM and CDR2 ANQGSEA. The CDR3 sequence is CSVWEGSYNEQFF. DNA for the CDR3: TGCAGCGTGTGGGAAGGCTCCTACAATGAGCAGTTCTTC.

This rearrangement joins TRBV9 to TRBJ2-7; 9 nucleotides line up with TRBD2. The J segment lost 2 bases and the V segment lost 3 bases, leaving 3 bases of the junction unmatched. The length of the CDR3 is 14 residues. CDR1 and CDR2 (germline): SGDLS, YYNGEE. The CDR3 bases are TGTGCCAGCAGCGGGACTAGCGAAGCCTACGAGCAGTACTTC. Protein product: CASSGTSEAYEQYF.